This T cell receptor beta chain stems from a study of blood T cell repertoires in COVID-19. V lost 2 bases and J 3 bases, leaving 20 bases between the germline ends. Germline V gene data show CDR1 as KGHSH and CDR2 as LQKENI. This CDR3 region has 17 residues. This clone was picked up one time. In the authors' workflow: Reference gene primer amplification gave estimated nucleated cell counts. Measured with immunoSEQ multiplex PCR; TCRdb has only the in-frame clones, and not every one. V and J calls and clone size are copied from that table; D and trimming were computed from the DNA. The table has about half a million clones, 89% seen once; the top ten hold over 0.7%.

The sequencing sample was made of peripheral blood. This chain links TRBV18 with TRBJ2-7; perhaps TRBD2 as D (5 bases). The receptor was derived from a man between 18 and 29 years old with COVID-19, enrolled during active disease. The CDR3 DNA reads TGTGCCAGCTCACCAAAGCGGCTAAACCAACAAAACTACGAGCAGTACTTC. Protein sequence: CASSPKRLNQQNYEQYF.